Shown below are 26 T cell receptor beta chains from a single sample sequenced in a study of T cell responses to AZD1222 COVID-19 vaccine. Produced via immunoSEQ multiplex PCR; TCRdb's table is partial and in-frame only. Among 95,000 to 150,000 clones listed, about nine tenths were seen once. The sequencing here drew on peripheral blood, taken on day 0 of AZD1222 vaccination. The receptor source for this set is an adult in good health.

V and J are TRBV6-1 and TRBJ2-7, with a possible D match to TRBD2 (7 bases). Trimming took off 3 bases at V and 0 bases at J, with 12 bases between the two ends. This CDR3 has 15 amino acids. CDR1 and CDR2 (germline): MNHNS, SASEGT. The CDR3 is CASSDQGRGSYEQYF. As DNA, the CDR3 is TGTGCCAGCAGTGATCAGGGGAGGGGCTCCTACGAGCAGTACTTC.

The CDR3 sequence: CASRFDRGNSNQPQHF. The CDR3 nucleotides are TGTGCCAGCAGATTTGACAGGGGGAATAGCAATCAGCCCCAGCATTTT. This chain joins TRBV28 and TRBJ1-5; 9 bases are a match to TRBD1. With V trimmed by 6 bases and J by 0 bases, 6 bases remained unmatched. This CDR3 is built from 16 residues. Germline loops: CDR1 MDHEN, CDR2 SYDVKM.

This clone was seen once. V is TRBV7-3 and J is TRBJ2-1, with TRBD2 matching over 9 bases. The trim removed 5 bases at V and 1 base at J, leaving 3 bases unmatched. This CDR3 is 15 amino acids long. Germline assignment: CDR1 SGHTA and CDR2 FQGTGA. The CDR3 protein is CASSPTSGSYNEQFF. In DNA form, the CDR3 reads TGTGCCAGCAGCCCAACTAGCGGGTCCTACAATGAGCAGTTCTTC.

This chain connects TRBV30 to TRBJ1-5; D perhaps matches TRBD1 (6 bases). The V end lost 3 bases, the J end lost 2 bases, and 8 bases lay between the germline ends. The length of the CDR3 is 13 residues. Germline V gene sequence: CDR1 GTSNPN, CDR2 SVGIG (reference sequence). CDR3 sequence: CAWRGGGNQPQHF. The CDR3 nucleotides are TGTGCCTGGAGAGGGGGTGGCAATCAGCCCCAGCATTTT.

This clone was counted once. The rearrangement links TRBV7-9 to TRBJ2-7; D is perhaps TRBD2 (5 bases). The CDR3 extends over 15 amino acids. V dropped 5 bases and J dropped 0 bases, with 14 bases sitting between them. CDR1 is SEHNR, CDR2 FQNEAQ, per germline (reference sequence). Here the CDR3 reads CASSASIPASYEQYF. The CDR3 coding sequence is TGTGCCAGCAGCGCTAGCATCCCAGCCTCCTACGAGCAGTACTTC.

The CDR3: CASTPWKEIGGHTEAFF. The CDR3 coding sequence is TGTGCCAGCACCCCATGGAAGGAAATTGGGGGGCACACTGAAGCTTTCTTT. This chain uses TRBV21-1 with TRBJ1-1. TRBV21-1 is described as a pseudogene. The CDR3 spans 17 residues.

Here the CDR3 reads CAETGEASLDGYTF. The CDR3, as DNA: TGTGCCGAAACCGGCGAGGCGAGCCTCGATGGCTACACCTTC. The chain links TRBV30 to TRBJ1-2, with no clear D. CDR3 size: 14 residues. CDR1 is GTSNPN, CDR2 SVGIG, per germline (reference sequence). V was clipped by 8 bases and J by 6 bases, with 22 bases between them.

V gene TRBV18 combines with J gene TRBJ2-7; the match to TRBD1 covers 7 bases. The CDR3 has 15 amino acids. V trimming: 2 bases; J trimming: 3 bases; junction bases outside the gene matches: 7. Per germline, CDR1 KGHSH and CDR2 LQKENI. The CDR3 nucleotides are TGTGCCAGCTCACCAGGTTCGGGACAGTACTACGAGCAGTACTTC. Translated, it gives CASSPGSGQYYEQYF.

A few counts support this clone. J is TRBJ1-2 and V is TRBV5-5; a possible D gene is TRBD1 (6 bases). Trimming pared 2 bases from V and 7 bases from J, leaving 18 bases between. The germline V gene has CDR1 SGHKS and CDR2 YYEKEE (reference sequence). The CDR3 is 15 amino acids. Written as DNA, the CDR3 is TGTGCCAGCAGCTTCACCGGCGGGACACTGGTTGGCTACACCTTC. Protein sequence: CASSFTGGTLVGYTF.

The chain carries TRBV29-1 and TRBJ1-5; the D is unclear. The CDR3 extends over 13 amino acids. The V and J ends lost 7 bases and 2 bases respectively, with 12 bases between them. Germline loops: CDR1 SQVTM, CDR2 ANQGSEA. The CDR3 sequence: CSAKAPGNQPQHF. The DNA for the CDR3 is TGCAGCGCCAAGGCGCCTGGCAATCAGCCCCAGCATTTT.

The gene calls are TRBV19 and TRBJ2-7; no firm D call. The CDR3 is 12 residues long. Germline CDR1 LNHDA, CDR2 SQIVND (reference sequence). Trimming took off 4 bases at V and 2 bases at J, with 6 bases between the two ends. CDR3 loop: CASSTSAYEQYF. In DNA, the CDR3 is TGTGCCAGTAGTACATCCGCCTACGAGCAGTACTTC.

This clone was picked up one time. This chain uses TRBV7-2 with TRBJ1-2; tentatively, D is TRBD1 (6 bases). The CDR3 runs 14 residues. Trimming took off 4 bases at V and 5 bases at J, with 14 bases between the two ends. Germline CDR1 SGHTA, CDR2 FQGNSA. CDR3 bases: TGTGCCAGCAGCTCCAGAAACAGGGATTATGGCTACACCTTC. Translated: CASSSRNRDYGYTF.

This CDR3 is CASSKRILISGANVLTF. For the CDR3, the DNA is TGTGCCAGTAGTAAGAGGATTCTGATCTCTGGGGCCAACGTCCTGACTTTC. The chain recombines TRBV19 with TRBJ2-6; D is undetermined. Germline values: CDR1 LNHDA, CDR2 SQIVND (reference sequence). The CDR3 consists of 17 residues. Trimming took 4 bases from V and 0 from J, leaving 13 bases between them.

V and J are TRBV6-2 or TRBV6-3 and TRBJ1-2; tentative D call: TRBD1 (5 bases). The CDR3 has 13 amino acids. Between the trimmed V and J ends, which lost 6 bases and 4 bases, there was a span of 12 bases. Per the germline V gene, CDR1 is MNHEY and CDR2 is SVGEGT. Here the CDR3 reads CASRPGTLYGYTF. In nucleotides, the CDR3 is TGTGCCAGCAGACCTGGGACCCTCTATGGCTACACCTTC.

This clone has just one count. This sequence joins TRBV6-1 and TRBJ2-1; possibly TRBD2 for D (5 bases). V lost 2 bases to trimming and J lost 1 base, with 15 bases between them. This CDR3 has 17 amino acids. The germline gives CDR1 MNHNS, CDR2 SASEGT. The CDR3, as DNA: TGTGCCAGCAGTGAATCTCGGCTAGCCGCATCCTACAATGAGCAGTTCTTC. Translated, it gives CASSESRLAASYNEQFF.

The chain has TRBV27 and TRBJ1-5, with 11 bases that match TRBD1. J lost 0 bases, V lost 5 bases, and 6 bases had no gene match. The CDR3 length is 17 residues. Germline V gene sequence: CDR1 MNHEY, CDR2 SMNVEV (reference sequence). The CDR3, as DNA: TGTGCCAGCAGTGCCCGGACAGGGGGCTATAGCAATCAGCCCCAGCATTTT. It is translated as CASSARTGGYSNQPQHF.

This chain joins TRBV11-2 and TRBJ2-7; D may be TRBD1 (7 bases). This CDR3 comprises 15 residues. The V gene lost 0 bases and the J gene lost 5 bases, with 14 bases spanning the gap. The germline V gene encodes CDR1 SGHAT and CDR2 FQNNGV. The CDR3 spells CASSLDRGATHEQYF. The CDR3 DNA follows: TGTGCCAGCAGCTTAGACAGGGGGGCAACCCACGAGCAGTACTTC.

The chain uses TRBV9 and TRBJ2-7; D possibly uses TRBD1 or TRBD2 (5 bases each). Trimming removed 2 bases at V and 3 bases at J, with 21 bases between. CDR1 is SGDLS, CDR2 YYNGEE, per germline. There are 17 residues in the CDR3. DNA of the CDR3: TGTGCCAGCAGCGTCATTACCGCAAGGGACCCCCTCTACGAGCAGTACTTC. Amino acids: CASSVITARDPLYEQYF.

This clone was observed a single time. The genes are TRBV28 and TRBJ1-2; possible D gene TRBD1, 6 bases. Trimming cost V 2 bases and J 1 base, with 8 bases left between them. Looked up from germline, CDR1 is MDHEN and CDR2 is SYDVKM. The CDR3 covers 14 residues. The CDR3 is CASSLQGINYGYTF. The CDR3 nucleotides read TGTGCCAGCAGTTTACAGGGGATTAACTATGGCTACACCTTC.

The V and J genes are TRBV28 and TRBJ2-7, with 9 bases that match TRBD2. Germline values: CDR1 MDHEN, CDR2 SYDVKM. The CDR3 has 15 residues. J gave up 0 bases and V 5 bases, and 5 bases lay outside the gene matches. This chain's CDR3 is CASSTAGGSSYEQYF. CDR3 bases: TGTGCCAGCAGTACAGCGGGGGGAAGCTCCTACGAGCAGTACTTC.

The chain uses TRBV5-6 and TRBJ2-7; the D is unclear. This CDR3 has 12 amino acids. Trimming removed 2 bases at V and 4 bases at J, with 7 bases between. CDR1 is SGHDT and CDR2 is YYEEEE in the germline V gene. As DNA, the CDR3 is TGTGCCAGCAGCTTTAAGGGTTACGAGCAGTACTTC. As protein: CASSFKGYEQYF. The full variable domain, its missing parts supplied by reference TRBV5-6 and TRBJ2-7, is DAGVTQSPTHLIKTRGQQVTLRCSPKSGHDTVSWYQQALGQGPQFIFQYYEEEERQRGNFPDRFSGHQFPNYSSELNVNALLLGDSALYLCASSFKGYEQYFGPGTRLTVT.

This clone was detected only a few times. The chain is built from TRBV4-1 and TRBJ1-2; 8 positions match TRBD1. The length of the CDR3 is 15 residues. CDR1 and CDR2 (germline): MGHRA, YSYEKL. The trim removed 4 bases at V and 2 bases at J, leaving 6 bases unmatched. The CDR3 region is CASSPGQASNYGYTF. In DNA, the CDR3 is TGCGCCAGCAGCCCGGGACAGGCCTCCAACTATGGCTACACCTTC.

Here the CDR3 DNA reads TGTGCCAGCAGTTACTCGATAGCGGGTAGTTACAATGAGCAGTTCTTC. Amino acid sequence: CASSYSIAGSYNEQFF. The V call is TRBV6-5, the J call TRBJ2-1; 7 bases align to TRBD2. Trimming at V came to 0 bases and at J to 4 bases, leaving 6 bases not matched to a gene. CDR3 length equals 16 residues. Germline CDR1 is MNHEY and CDR2 is SVGAGI.

The chain joins TRBV27 to TRBJ2-7; a weak D match, TRBD1 (6 bases). CDR1 is MNHEY, CDR2 SMNVEV, per germline (reference sequence). The CDR3 is 14 residues long. The V end was cut by 2 bases, the J end by 7 bases, with 15 bases between. The CDR3, as DNA: TGTGCCAGCAGTTTAGGTCAGGGGCTTAGGGAGCAGTACTTC. It specifies CASSLGQGLREQYF.

The gene calls are TRBV3-1 (or the pseudogene TRBV3-2) and TRBJ1-4, with D maybe TRBD1 (6 bases). The CDR3 sequence is 16 residues long. V lost 5 bases and J 0 bases, leaving 13 bases between the germline ends. The germline V gene encodes CDR1 LGHDT and CDR2 YNNKEL (reference sequence). This CDR3 is CASSYRGAATNEKLFF. DNA of the CDR3: TGTGCCAGCAGCTATCGGGGGGCGGCAACTAATGAAAAACTGTTTTTT.

The J gene is TRBJ1-6, the V gene TRBV15; no clear D. CDR1 and CDR2 (germline): LNHNV, YYDKDF (reference sequence). With 1 base removed from V and 7 bases from J, the gap between germline ends came to 8 bases. This CDR3 region has 14 residues. The DNA for the CDR3 is TGTGCCACCAGCAGAGTGACCGCGAATTCACCCCTCCACTTT. This codes for CATSRVTANSPLHF.